The present T cell receptor beta chain was sequenced within a study of T cells in Graves' hyperthyroidism and ophthalmopathy (dated 2019 in TCRdb). Study-level background: Peripheral blood samples were taken at initial diagnosis, before any treatment was given. A discovery cohort of about a hundred patients, approximately 45 with Graves' ophthalmopathy and roughly 59 with stable Graves' hyperthyroidism, was used to find distinguishing TCR V-J signatures. After blood sampling, hyperthyroidism patients were treated with methimazole at a starting dose of 30 mg daily, and ophthalmopathy patients were treated with high-dose intravenous methylprednisolone. The study also compared thyroid tissue and blood T-cell repertoires from more than 5 Graves' hyperthyroidism patients. TCR Vbeta CDR3 sequencing of approximately 140 peripheral blood samples (about 45 ophthalmopathy, about 74 hyperthyroidism and some 17 progressor patients) is reported in the paper. For training and testing, the 80 to 100 patients in the discovery cohort were randomly divided in a 7:3 ratio. Whether ophthalmopathy could be predicted prospectively was tested in an independent validation cohort made up of 18 to 20 hyperthyroidism patients plus 17 patients who later progressed to ophthalmopathy.

Of note for this clonotype: Its specific antigen is unknown. No base quality information exists; no much larger clone differs at one position.

Broad study findings and their caveats: No statistical method was used to set the sample size in advance, and investigators knew the group allocation. In cross-validation, a model built on a 13 V-J signature told ophthalmopathy apart from stable hyperthyroidism with 85% to 90% sensitivity and approximately 84% specificity, and in testing the same model reached 80%/75%. During validation, the model predicted progression to ophthalmopathy a median of approximately six months ahead of onset, with around 65% sensitivity and about 75% specificity. Blood samples also contained most of the expanded thyroid clonotypes (frequency above 0.001), which suggests that blood repertoires may reflect thyroid immune responses.

Ophthalmopathy patients had moderately to severely active disease, Clinical Activity Score of at least 3, NOSPECS grade of at least 4, and duration under 3 months. Exclusion was applied to patients with uncontrolled infections, other autoimmune diseases, pregnancy or lactation. Diagnoses were established on the basis of clinical symptoms, serum thyroxine and TRAb, thyroid ultrasound, and orbital computed tomography. PBMCs were isolated from roughly 10 ml of fresh peripheral blood by Ficoll-Paque density gradient centrifugation. Trizol reagent was used to extract total RNA, and RNA quality was then checked on an Agilent 2100 Bioanalyzer. Deletion took 10 bases off V and 4 bases off J, with a span of 13 bases between the germline ends. Inclusive of the bounding cysteine and phenylalanine, the CDR3 is 13 residues long. Left in the record is the CDR3 DNA by itself, 39 bases read in frame from the first base. In the germline V gene, CDR1 corresponds to MNHEY and CDR2 to SVGEGT.

The TCR beta CDR3 regions were amplified from the RNA transcripts. For the first round of RT-PCR on the TCR CDR3, the HTBI primer set was used together with the Qiagen OneStep RT-PCR kit. Libraries were constructed in a second round of multiplex PCR, after which size selection and purification were performed. Sequencing of the libraries was done on an Illumina HiSeq2000 using paired-end 100 bp reads. As for how the authors treated the data: Raw data were processed with SOAPnuke, discarding reads with adapters, uncalled bases, mean Phred below 15, or no exact constant-primer or identifier match. COPE v1.2.5 was used to merge the high-quality paired reads, and each unique nucleotide sequence was defined as a clonotype. MiTCR v1.1 was used to align the clonotypes against IMGT TRBV, TRBD and TRBJ reference segments. The analysis included only V-J combinations with a frequency above 0.0001, which together covered approximately 99% of the repertoires. The TCS score was defined as the ratio of F50 (clonal expansion) to E x V (chaos), calculated using BLOSUM62-based TCRdist between CDR3 peptides within each V-J. Welch's t-statistics and random forest reduced around 550 V-J features to roughly 13, which were used in a naive Bayes classifier (R e1071). TCRdb reanalyzed the raw reads on its own, using fastp at Q25 for trimming and MiXCR for clone calling, and kept in-frame beta chains. When rows share a CDR3 protein, they turn into one entry using the most common DNA and genes. None of the V and J calls come from the authors' own analysis; TCRdb made them. The sample contains 700,000 or so distinct CDR3 sequences, around 13% of them found a single time. The ten most abundant clones make up around an eighth of the sample.

The sample was blood. This clonotype originated in a woman in her forties or fifties with Graves' ophthalmopathy. The rearranged chain carries TRBV6-2 or TRBV6-3 and TRBJ1-4; matching of 5 bases hints at TRBD1 as the D gene. The DNA sequence is given as TGTGCCACCTACGGGGCGGATAATGAAAAACTGTTTTTT. The resulting protein is CATYGADNEKLFF.